Each of the 26 T cell receptor beta chains below was sequenced from the same sample in a study of blood T cell repertoires in COVID-19. Profiling relied on immunoSEQ multiplex PCR, and the TCRdb table lists in-frame clones only, not all of them. The repertoire has about 96,000 clones, 70% to 90% of them found once; the top ten carry 4% to 5%. Sequenced material: peripheral blood. Every receptor here comes from a human donor with COVID-19, enrolled during active disease. The donor label of this sample is uncertain.

This clone was recorded once. This rearrangement joins TRBV6-2 or TRBV6-3 to TRBJ1-2; maybe TRBD1 (6 bases). The CDR3 is made up of 15 amino acids. Germline assignment: CDR1 MNHEY and CDR2 SVGEGT. The V end was cut by 3 bases, the J end by 4 bases, with 15 bases between. The CDR3 region is CASSYWSGAFYGYTF. The CDR3 DNA sequence: TGTGCCAGCAGTTATTGGTCAGGGGCCTTCTATGGCTACACCTTC.

The V and J genes are TRBV27 and TRBJ2-3; TRBD2 agrees at 12 bases. CDR3 size: 15 residues. J gave up 9 bases and V 5 bases, and 9 bases lay outside the gene matches. From germline, CDR1 is MNHEY and CDR2 SMNVEV (reference sequence). CDR3: CASSQRLAGGRTQYF. The CDR3 DNA is TGTGCCAGCAGTCAGCGGCTAGCGGGGGGGCGGACGCAGTATTTT.

The chain couples TRBV3-1 (or the pseudogene TRBV3-2) to TRBJ2-7; maybe TRBD1 (6 bases). Germline CDR1 and CDR2: LGHDT and YNNKEL (reference sequence). Trimming took off 4 bases at V and 5 bases at J, with 15 bases between the two ends. The CDR3 loop spans 14 amino acids. CDR3 bases: TGTGCCAGCAGCCCGAGTACAGGGACCCACGAGCAGTACTTC. Its translation: CASSPSTGTHEQYF.

The J gene is TRBJ2-7, the V gene TRBV28; D possibly corresponds to TRBD2 (5 bases). Germline assignment: CDR1 MDHEN and CDR2 SYDVKM. V lost 10 bases and J 4 bases, leaving 11 bases between the germline ends. This CDR3 spans 11 amino acids. In DNA form, the CDR3 reads TGTGCCACGAGCGGAGGATACGAGCAGTACTTC. Translating it yields CATSGGYEQYF. Combining the CDR3 with reference TRBV28 and TRBJ2-7 gives the whole variable domain DVKVTQSSRYLVKRTGEKVFLECVQDMDHENMFWYRQDPGLGLRLIYFSYDVKMKEKGDIPEGYSVSREKKERFSLILESASTNQTSMYLCATSGGYEQYFGPGTRLTVT.

This clone was seen a handful of times. CDR3: CATSDLRGQPQHF. For the CDR3, the DNA is TGTGCCACCAGTGATTTGCGAGGTCAGCCCCAGCATTTT. The rearrangement links TRBV24-1 to TRBJ1-5; D uncertain. Germline lookup yields CDR1 KGHDR and CDR2 SFDVKD. The CDR3 spans 13 residues. V was cut by 0 bases and J by 6 bases, with 5 bases left in between.

The rearrangement joins TRBV5-1 to TRBJ1-1; 7 positions agree with TRBD1. Germline CDR1 reads SGHRS; CDR2 reads YFSETQ. The V segment lost 2 bases and the J segment 3 bases; nucleotides outside the gene matches: 7. The CDR3 sequence is 15 residues long. CDR3 amino acids: CASSLGGGADTEAFF. In DNA, the CDR3 is TGCGCCAGCAGCTTAGGAGGGGGCGCGGACACTGAAGCTTTCTTT.

The rearrangement links TRBV11-3 to TRBJ1-1; perhaps TRBD1 as D (6 bases). The CDR3 spans 15 residues. Germline CDR1 and CDR2: SGHNT and YENEEA. The ends were cut back, 5 bases at V and 3 bases at J, with 16 bases in the middle. CDR3 loop: CASSGGGAWDTEAFF. In nucleotides, the CDR3 is TGTGCCAGCAGCGGGGGGGGCGCGTGGGACACTGAAGCTTTCTTT.

The V and J genes are TRBV10-3 and TRBJ1-5; no firm D call. The CDR3 consists of 12 residues. V gave up 2 bases and J gave up 6 bases, with 5 bases separating them. In germline, CDR1 is ENHRY, CDR2 SYGVKD. The CDR3 protein is CAISEVGQPQHF. Written as DNA, the CDR3 is TGTGCCATCAGTGAGGTCGGTCAGCCCCAGCATTTT.

The chain is built from TRBV6-6 and TRBJ1-6; 10 nucleotides line up with TRBD1. CDR3 length: 16 residues. Per the germline V gene, CDR1 is MNHNY and CDR2 is SVGAGI (reference sequence). The J segment lost 8 bases and the V segment lost 2 bases, leaving 6 bases of the junction unmatched. CDR3 in DNA: TGTGCCAGCAGTTACGAGACAGGGGGCAGCGATTCACCCCTCCACTTT. It yields the protein CASSYETGGSDSPLHF.

This clone was detected once. The chain is built from TRBV7-9 and TRBJ2-3, with D perhaps matching TRBD2 (6 bases). V lost 4 bases and J lost 0, with 17 bases in between. The CDR3 has 17 residues. Germline lookup yields CDR1 SEHNR and CDR2 FQNEAQ (reference sequence). CDR3 amino acids: CASSSGQSSASTDTQYF. Here the CDR3 DNA reads TGTGCCAGCAGCTCCGGGCAGTCTAGCGCTAGCACAGATACGCAGTATTTT. Full variable domain (remainder filled in from reference TRBV7-9 and TRBJ2-3): DTGVSQNPRHKITKRGQNVTFRCDPISEHNRLYWYRQTLGQGPEFLTYFQNEAQLEKSRLLSDRFSAERPKGSFSTLEIQRTEQGDSAMYLCASSSGQSSASTDTQYFGPGTRLTVL.

V usage is TRBV29-1 and J usage is TRBJ2-7; no clear D. V lost 2 bases, J lost 6 bases, and 11 bases lay in between. Germline loops: CDR1 SQVTM, CDR2 ANQGSEA. The CDR3 runs 12 residues. The CDR3 loop reads CSVEQASGEQYF. The CDR3 DNA reads TGCAGCGTTGAACAGGCCTCAGGCGAGCAGTACTTC.

J is TRBJ2-1 and V is TRBV11-3; TRBD1 aligns across 7 bases. In germline, CDR1 is SGHNT, CDR2 YENEEA. The junction had 17 bases not matched to a gene; V was cut back by 8 bases and J by 4 bases. The CDR3 contains 17 residues. The CDR3 reads CASVLFGQVGLYNEQFF. The CDR3 nucleotides read TGTGCCAGCGTTTTGTTTGGACAGGTAGGCCTGTACAATGAGCAGTTCTTC. The variable domain in full, completed from reference TRBV11-3 and TRBJ2-1, reads EAGVVQSPRYKIIEKKQPVAFWCNPISGHNTLYWYLQNLGQGPELLIRYENEEAVDDSQLPKDRFSAERLKGVDSTLKIQPAELGDSAVYLCASVLFGQVGLYNEQFFGPGTRLTVL.

The chain has TRBV11-2 and TRBJ1-5; a weak D match, TRBD1 (6 bases). V was clipped by 5 bases and J by 0 bases, with 11 bases between them. The CDR3 extends over 15 amino acids. CDR1 is SGHAT, CDR2 FQNNGV, per germline. The CDR3 here is CASSRGTISNQPQHF. The CDR3, as DNA: TGTGCCAGCAGCCGTGGGACAATTAGCAATCAGCCCCAGCATTTT. Filled out from reference TRBV11-2 and TRBJ1-5, the complete variable domain reads EAGVAQSPRYKIIEKRQSVAFWCNPISGHATLYWYQQILGQGPKLLIQFQNNGVVDDSQLPKDRFSAERLKGVDSTLKIQPAKLEDSAVYLCASSRGTISNQPQHFGDGTRLSIL.

This rearrangement joins TRBV29-1 to TRBJ1-2, with 10 bases fitting TRBD1. Trimming cost V 0 bases and J 3 bases; bases outside gene matches: 4. The CDR3 loop spans 15 amino acids. CDR1 and CDR2 from the germline V gene are SQVTM and ANQGSEA. The CDR3 nucleotides read TGCAGCGTTGAAGATGACAGGGGGCAGTACTATGGCTACACCTTC. Translating it yields CSVEDDRGQYYGYTF.

The V and J genes are TRBV5-1 and TRBJ1-2, with 11 bases lining up with TRBD1. The CDR3 contains 14 residues. Germline CDR1 is SGHRS and CDR2 is YFSETQ. V shed 4 bases and J 5 bases; nucleotides not matched to a gene: 4. The CDR3 is CASSTGQGAYGYTF. The CDR3 nucleotides read TGCGCCAGCAGCACAGGACAGGGGGCGTATGGCTACACCTTC.

The J gene is TRBJ2-7, the V gene TRBV30, with unresolved D. Trimming took 5 bases from V and 3 from J, leaving 8 bases between them. Looked up from germline, CDR1 is GTSNPN and CDR2 is SVGIG (reference sequence). CDR3 length equals 11 residues. The CDR3 bases are TGTGCCTGGTCTCTAGGCTACGAGCAGTACTTC. Protein sequence: CAWSLGYEQYF.

The rearrangement links TRBV18 to TRBJ1-2; the D gene is possibly TRBD1 (5 bases). There are 13 residues in the CDR3. The germline V gene has CDR1 KGHSH and CDR2 LQKENI. V lost 3 bases and J 2 bases, leaving 7 bases between the germline ends. The CDR3 sequence: CASSPPGNYGYTF. The CDR3 DNA sequence: TGTGCCAGCTCACCCCCAGGGAACTATGGCTACACCTTC.

The chain recombines TRBV9 with TRBJ1-3; D is ambiguous. The V gene lost 4 bases and the J gene lost 3 bases, with 14 bases spanning the gap. Germline assignment: CDR1 SGDLS and CDR2 YYNGEE. The CDR3 runs 15 residues. In DNA, the CDR3 is TGTGCCAGCAGCACCGAGCTGGGCAGTGGAAACACCATATATTTT. The encoded protein is CASSTELGSGNTIYF.

The sample holds a few counts of this clone. This sequence joins TRBV29-1 and TRBJ2-7; D may be TRBD1 (6 bases). CDR1 is SQVTM, CDR2 ANQGSEA, per germline. The CDR3 runs 11 residues. The V gene lost 5 bases and the J gene lost 6 bases, with 11 bases spanning the gap. CDR3 bases: TGCAGCGTTACCCGGGACATCGAGCAGTACTTC. Translating it yields CSVTRDIEQYF.

J is TRBJ1-5 and V is TRBV2; a weak D match, TRBD1 (6 bases). This CDR3 is built from 13 residues. V was clipped by 4 bases and J by 7 bases, with 11 bases between them. Germline V gives CDR1 SNHLY, CDR2 FYNNEI. The chain's CDR3 is CASSAGGVQPQHF. The CDR3 nucleotides are TGTGCCAGCAGTGCGGGGGGCGTCCAGCCCCAGCATTTT.

V usage is TRBV11-3 and J usage is TRBJ1-4; D possibly corresponds to TRBD1 (5 bases). The CDR3 is 16 residues long. Germline CDR1 SGHNT, CDR2 YENEEA. The V end was cut by 1 base, the J end by 8 bases, with 17 bases between. The CDR3 nucleotides read TGTGCCAGCAGCTTAGGCGAGAGGCGGTGGGGCGAAAAACTGTTTTTT. Its protein is CASSLGERRWGEKLFF.

This rearrangement joins TRBV2 to TRBJ2-4; 10 positions agree with TRBD1. The CDR3 length is 14 residues. Losses at the gene ends were 7 bases for V and 6 bases for J; bases not matched to a gene: 6. In germline, CDR1 is SNHLY, CDR2 FYNNEI. CDR3 DNA: TGTGCCAGCACTTTGGGACAGGGGATAAACATTCAGTACTTC. Translating it yields CASTLGQGINIQYF.

The chain carries TRBV24-1 and TRBJ1-2; TRBD1 agrees at 10 bases. In germline, CDR1 is KGHDR, CDR2 SFDVKD. Trimming removed 9 bases from V and 8 bases from J; junction bases left unmatched: 11. This CDR3 has 14 amino acids. CDR3 DNA sequence: TGTGCCACCCACCCGGGACAGGGGACGGGAGGCTACACCTTC. Encoded protein: CATHPGQGTGGYTF.

The chain is built from TRBV19 and TRBJ1-2; D call uncertain. The germline gives CDR1 LNHDA, CDR2 SQIVND (reference sequence). V dropped 3 bases and J dropped 8 bases, with 19 bases sitting between them. CDR3 size: 15 residues. This chain's CDR3 is CASSISGVPRGGYTF. The CDR3 DNA follows: TGTGCCAGTAGTATCTCCGGGGTTCCGAGAGGCGGCTACACCTTC.

This chain uses TRBV7-9 with TRBJ2-2, with D possibly being TRBD2 (6 bases). The CDR3 totals 15 residues. CDR1 is SEHNR, CDR2 FQNEAQ, per germline (reference sequence). V lost 2 bases to trimming and J lost 0 bases, with 7 bases between them. The DNA for the CDR3 is TGTGCCAGCAGCTTATGGGGGGCGAACACCGGGGAGCTGTTTTTT. Translation: CASSLWGANTGELFF.

V is TRBV30 and J is TRBJ1-2; D remains unclear. V shed 4 bases and J shed 0 bases, with 6 bases lying between them. CDR3 length: 12 amino acids. Germline V gene data show CDR1 as GTSNPN and CDR2 as SVGIG (reference sequence). The chain's CDR3 is CAWTVTNYGYTF. Written as DNA, the CDR3 is TGTGCCTGGACAGTCACTAACTATGGCTACACCTTC. Full variable domain (rest looked up from reference TRBV30 and TRBJ1-2): SQTIHQWPATLVQPVGSPLSLECTVEGTSNPNLYWYRQAAGRGLQLLFYSVGIGQISSEVPQNLSASRPQDRQFILSSKKLLLSDSGFYLCAWTVTNYGYTFGSGTRLTVV.